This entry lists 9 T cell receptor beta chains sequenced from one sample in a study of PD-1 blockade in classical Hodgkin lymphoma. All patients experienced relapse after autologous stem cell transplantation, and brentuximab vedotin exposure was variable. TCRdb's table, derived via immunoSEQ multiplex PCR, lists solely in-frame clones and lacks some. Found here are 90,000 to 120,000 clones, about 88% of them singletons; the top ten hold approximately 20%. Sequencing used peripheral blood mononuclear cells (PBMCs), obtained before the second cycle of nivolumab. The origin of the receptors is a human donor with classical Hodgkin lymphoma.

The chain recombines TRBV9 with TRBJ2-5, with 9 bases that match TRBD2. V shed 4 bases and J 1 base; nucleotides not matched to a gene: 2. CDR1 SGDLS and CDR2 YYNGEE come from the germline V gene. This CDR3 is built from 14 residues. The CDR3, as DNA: TGTGCCAGCAGCTCTAGCGGGATCCAAGAGACCCAGTACTTC. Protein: CASSSSGIQETQYF.

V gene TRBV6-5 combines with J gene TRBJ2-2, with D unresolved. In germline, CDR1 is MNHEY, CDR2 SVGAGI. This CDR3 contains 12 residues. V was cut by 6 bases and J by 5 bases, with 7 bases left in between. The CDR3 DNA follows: TGTGCCAGCAGCTACGCTACCGGGGAGCTGTTTTTT. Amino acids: CASSYATGELFF.

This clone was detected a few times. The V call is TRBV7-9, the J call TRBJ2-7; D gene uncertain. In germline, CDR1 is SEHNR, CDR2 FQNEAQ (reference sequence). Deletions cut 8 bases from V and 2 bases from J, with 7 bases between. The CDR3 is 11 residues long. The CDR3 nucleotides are TGTGCCAGCGAGTCGGCCTACGAGCAGTACTTC. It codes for CASESAYEQYF.

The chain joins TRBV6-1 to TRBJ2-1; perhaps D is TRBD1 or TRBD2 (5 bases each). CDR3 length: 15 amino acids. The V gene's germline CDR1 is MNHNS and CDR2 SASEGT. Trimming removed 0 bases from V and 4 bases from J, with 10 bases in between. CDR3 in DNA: TGTGCCAGCAGTGAAGCGGGGGACGGTTACAATGAGCAGTTCTTC. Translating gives CASSEAGDGYNEQFF.

CDR3 loop: CASSWGLGLGWEQYF. CDR3 DNA: TGTGCCAGCAGCTGGGGACTGGGCTTGGGGTGGGAGCAGTACTTC. The rearrangement links TRBV27 to TRBJ2-7; a weak D match, TRBD2 (6 bases). Trimming stripped 6 bases from V and 7 bases from J, with 22 bases between. CDR3 length: 15 residues. Germline V gene sequence: CDR1 MNHEY, CDR2 SMNVEV (reference sequence).

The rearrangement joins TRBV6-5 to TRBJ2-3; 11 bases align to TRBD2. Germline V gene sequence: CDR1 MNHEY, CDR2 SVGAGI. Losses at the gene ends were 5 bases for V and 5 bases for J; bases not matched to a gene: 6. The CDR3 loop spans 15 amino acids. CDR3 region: CASSATSGIRDTQYF. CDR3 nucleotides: TGTGCCAGCAGTGCGACTAGCGGGATAAGAGATACGCAGTATTTT.

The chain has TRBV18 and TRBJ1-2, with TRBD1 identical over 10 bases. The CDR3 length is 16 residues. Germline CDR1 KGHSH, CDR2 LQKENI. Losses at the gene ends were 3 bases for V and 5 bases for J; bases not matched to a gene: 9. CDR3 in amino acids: CASSPERDRGMYGYTF. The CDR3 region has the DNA TGTGCCAGCTCACCTGAGCGGGACAGGGGAATGTATGGCTACACCTTC.

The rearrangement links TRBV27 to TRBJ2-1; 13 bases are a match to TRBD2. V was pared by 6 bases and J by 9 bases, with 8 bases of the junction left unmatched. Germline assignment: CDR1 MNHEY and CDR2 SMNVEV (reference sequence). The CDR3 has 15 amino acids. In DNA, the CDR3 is TGTGCCAGCAGCATCTGGACTAGCGGGAGTGGTGAGCAGTTCTTC. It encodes CASSIWTSGSGEQFF.

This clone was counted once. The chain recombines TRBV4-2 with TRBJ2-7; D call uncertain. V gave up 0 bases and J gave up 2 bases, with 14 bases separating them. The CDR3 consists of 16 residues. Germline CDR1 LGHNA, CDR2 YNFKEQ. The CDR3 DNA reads TGTGCCAGCAGCCAAGATCTCGTTAGTCGAACCTACGAGCAGTACTTC. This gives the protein CASSQDLVSRTYEQYF.